These T cell receptor beta chains were read from a single sample in a study of T cells in Graves' hyperthyroidism and ophthalmopathy. Each CDR3 protein is one row after TCRdb ran MiXCR on the multiplex PCR reads. The sample has 500,000 to 550,000 distinct CDR3 sequences; nearly 20% are singletons. The sequenced sample consisted of blood. These receptor sequences come from a middle-aged man with Graves' ophthalmopathy. The CDR3 runs from the conserved cysteine through the conserved F or W. D genes are given only for firm matches. Clone size is shown for a subset of rows, as once, few, many or a class of expanded clone.

CDR3nt	CDR3aa	d_gene	j_gene	abundance	v_gene
TGTGCCAGCTCACCCGTACGCGAGAACACTGAAGCTTTCTTT	CASSPVRENTEAFF	NA	TRBJ1-1	few	TRBV18
TGTGCCAGCAGCTTAGATAATAGGGGGCCCCGGACCGGGGAGCTGTTTTTT	CASSLDNRGPRTGELFF	TRBD1	TRBJ2-2	NA	TRBV11-1
TGCAGTGCGGGGGGGTCGGGGAGCTCCTACGAGCAGTACTTC	CSAGGSGSSYEQYF	TRBD2	TRBJ2-7	NA	TRBV20-1
TGTGCCAGCAGTGGGGATGCCACCGCCCATGAGCAGTTCTTC	CASSGDATAHEQFF	NA	TRBJ2-1	many	TRBV2
TGTGCCAGCAGCAACGGGGACGAAAGCTACGAGCAGTACTTC	CASSNGDESYEQYF	NA	TRBJ2-7	NA	TRBV28
TGTGCCAGCAGCAGCCTTCCTGAAGCTTTCTTT	CASSSLPEAFF	NA	TRBJ1-1	many	TRBV2
TGTGCCTGGAGGGGCAAATCCCTTAATTCACCCCTCCACTTT	CAWRGKSLNSPLHF	NA	TRBJ1-6	few	TRBV30
TGTGCCAGCAGCGCCCACTGGGACAGCATGAACACTGAAGCTTTCTTT	CASSAHWDSMNTEAFF	TRBD1	TRBJ1-1	few	TRBV9
TGTGCTAGTGCCCCCCCCACTAGTATAGGAGATACGCAGTATTTT	CASAPPTSIGDTQYF	NA	TRBJ2-3	few	TRBV12-5
TGCAGTGCCAACAGTATGGGGACCCAGTACTTC	CSANSMGTQYF	NA	TRBJ2-5	many	TRBV20-1
TGTGCCAGCAGCCAAGCAGGGGTTGGCAATCAGCCCCAGCATTTT	CASSQAGVGNQPQHF	NA	TRBJ1-5	many	TRBV3-1
TGTGCCAGCAGTTACTCAATTCGTGAGACCCAGTACTTC	CASSYSIRETQYF	NA	TRBJ2-5	many	TRBV6-6
TGTGCCTGGAGCGCTTCGAGACAGGCGGGTCAGCCCCAGCATTTT	CAWSASRQAGQPQHF	NA	TRBJ1-5	NA	TRBV30
TGCGCCAGCAGCTCTGGGGCCCTAACGAGGACCGGGGAGCTGTTTTTT	CASSSGALTRTGELFF	NA	TRBJ2-2	NA	TRBV4-3
TGTGCCAGCAGCCAACGTCGGGCTAGCGGGGGGGCCCGGAATGAGCAGTTCTTC	CASSQRRASGGARNEQFF	TRBD2	TRBJ2-1	NA	TRBV4-2
TGTGCCAGCAGTAGAACCGGGACAGGGGATGGCTACACCTTC	CASSRTGTGDGYTF	TRBD1	TRBJ1-2	NA	TRBV6-2/TRBV6-3
TGTGCCAGCAGAGAGGGGGCAAGGGAGCAGTACTTC	CASREGAREQYF	TRBD1	TRBJ2-7	many	TRBV28
TGTGCCAGCAGCCGGAAACAGGGGAGCTACGAGCAGTACTTC	CASSRKQGSYEQYF	TRBD1	TRBJ2-7	few	TRBV5-4
TGTGCCAGCAGCCAAGGCAGGTCCGGCGGCAATCAGCCCCAGCATTTT	CASSQGRSGGNQPQHF	NA	TRBJ1-5	few	TRBV3-1
TGTGCCAGCAGCACTTTTCTAGCGGGAGGGCCGAGCACCGGGGAGCTGTTTTTT	CASSTFLAGGPSTGELFF	TRBD2	TRBJ2-2	few	TRBV7-6
TGTGCCAGCAGTCGACTTACGGAGACCCAGTACTTC	CASSRLTETQYF	NA	TRBJ2-5	NA	TRBV6-2/TRBV6-3
TGTGCCAGCAGCCAAGGCAGCCTAACCTGCGAGCAGTACTTC	CASSQGSLTCEQYF	NA	TRBJ2-7	NA	TRBV3-1
TGTGCCAGCAGCGTAGAACTTAGTGGGGCCAACGTCCTGACTTTC	CASSVELSGANVLTF	NA	TRBJ2-6	NA	TRBV9
TGTGCCAGCAGTTTGAGACACCCAGATACGCAGTATTTT	CASSLRHPDTQYF	NA	TRBJ2-3	many	TRBV28
TGCAGTGCTAGAGATGGATCCCGGACAGGGCTTGGCTACACCTTC	CSARDGSRTGLGYTF	TRBD1	TRBJ1-2	few	TRBV20-1
TGTGCCACCAGTGATTCGCTGCCGGGGAGATACACCGGGGAGCTGTTTTTT	CATSDSLPGRYTGELFF	NA	TRBJ2-2	NA	TRBV24-1
TGCAGCGTTGTTGATGCCGGGACGATTACCTACGAGCAGTACTTC	CSVVDAGTITYEQYF	NA	TRBJ2-7	few	TRBV29-1
TGTGCCAGTAGTACTATGACACCGAGGACAGGGGAAGCTTTCTTT	CASSTMTPRTGEAFF	TRBD1	TRBJ1-1	NA	TRBV19
TGTGCCAGCAGCCAAGCCGAGAGCTCCTACGCGCAGTACTTC	CASSQAESSYAQYF	NA	TRBJ2-7	NA	TRBV4-2
TGTGCCACCAGCAGAGATAGTCTCCTCTCTGGAAACACCATATATTTT	CATSRDSLLSGNTIYF	NA	TRBJ1-3	NA	TRBV15
TGTGCCAGCAGTCAACGACTAGCGGGAGTGAGCACCGGGGAGCTGTTTTTT	CASSQRLAGVSTGELFF	TRBD2	TRBJ2-2	few	TRBV27
TGTGCCAGCAGTTACAGGGTGACAACTAATGAAAAACTGTTTTTT	CASSYRVTTNEKLFF	NA	TRBJ1-4	NA	TRBV28
TGTGCCAGCAGCTTAGGGACAGGCCACCCTTTCCGGTACTTC	CASSLGTGHPFRYF	TRBD1	TRBJ2-5	NA	TRBV11-2
TGTGCCAGCAGCTTAAGGACTGGCGGGGGGGCCTTGGAGACCCAGTACTTC	CASSLRTGGGALETQYF	TRBD2	TRBJ2-5	NA	TRBV7-6
TGTGCCAGCAGCTCCACCGGCAGGGGGGAGAGGTTTAAGCAGTTCTTC	CASSSTGRGERFKQFF	NA	TRBJ2-1	few	TRBV7-9
TGTGCCACCAGCAGAGGAGGAAGCGAGCAGTTCTTC	CATSRGGSEQFF	NA	TRBJ2-1	NA	TRBV15
TGTGCCAGCGCGGGACTAGCGTTCGGCAATGAGCAGTTCTTC	CASAGLAFGNEQFF	TRBD2	TRBJ2-1	few	TRBV18
TGTGCCAGCAGCACCCTAGGTAGCGGGACCTACAATGAGCAGTTCTTC	CASSTLGSGTYNEQFF	TRBD2	TRBJ2-1	many	TRBV11-2
TGTGCCAGCAGGGGGACCGGCACTGAAGCTTTCTTT	CASRGTGTEAFF	NA	TRBJ1-1	many	TRBV12-3/TRBV12-4